This TCR beta chain was found in a study of shared clonotypes between healthy human individuals. Study information: For every donor, three CD4 naive, three CD4 memory, two CD8 naive and one CD8 memory plates were used. Findings and limits, study-wide: Rarefaction revealed incomplete sorted-subset sequencing despite large depth. Only blood was sampled; tissue repertoires likely differ.

Naive CD8 isolation took CD45RO-negative cells positively selected for CCR7 and excluded terminally differentiated effector memory CD45RA+ cells. Details on this clone: No antigen is known for it.

This CDR3 has 18 amino acids. The J segment lost 0 bases and the V segment lost 3 bases, leaving 7 bases of the junction unmatched. Germline V CDR1 and CDR2: MNHEY, SMNVEV (reference sequence). An even split of each subset's genomic DNA across several immunoSEQ plates was performed. Sequencing used immunoSEQ multiplex PCR; TCRdb keeps in-frame clones, though not all of them. The sample holds more than 2 million clones, about 95% seen once. V usage is TRBV27 and J usage is TRBJ2-7; 14 nucleotides line up with TRBD2. This clonotype originated in a man aged 18 to 30 in good health. The sample was naive CD8+ T cells sorted from blood. CDR3 amino acids: CASSLEGTSGSLSYEQYF. For the CDR3, the DNA is TGTGCCAGCAGTTTGGAAGGGACTAGCGGGAGCCTCTCCTACGAGCAGTACTTC.